These 31 T cell receptor beta chains share one sample of origin, sequenced in a study of graft-versus-host responses after intestinal transplantation. Assay: immunoSEQ multiplex PCR; the TCRdb copy retains only in-frame clones and omits some. The table shows around 18,000 clones, with 82% occurring only once. Processing was applied to graft tissue in order to liberate intraepithelial and lamina propria lymphocytes. The sample in question was ileum tissue, obtained 17 days after transplant. The receptors stem from a human patient who received an intestinal transplant, so some T cells may come from the graft donor.

The V gene is TRBV18, the J gene TRBJ1-2; D call uncertain. The CDR3 consists of 12 residues. In germline, CDR1 is KGHSH, CDR2 LQKENI. Trimming removed 5 bases at V and 4 bases at J, with 8 bases between. The CDR3 loop reads CASSNMGYGYTF. The CDR3, as DNA: TGTGCCAGCTCAAATATGGGCTATGGCTACACCTTC.

The chain combines TRBV7-9 with TRBJ2-1; TRBD2 aligns across 9 bases. The germline CDR1 and CDR2 sequences are SEHNR and FQNEAQ (reference sequence). The CDR3 loop spans 14 amino acids. V lost 6 bases and J lost 6; bases outside the gene matches: 6. The DNA for the CDR3 is TGTGCCAGCAGTAGGACTAGCGCTGTCAATGAGCAGTTCTTC. Protein sequence: CASSRTSAVNEQFF.

The chain carries TRBV5-1 and TRBJ1-2; D may be TRBD1 (6 bases). The germline V gene encodes CDR1 SGHRS and CDR2 YFSETQ. The CDR3 covers 12 residues. V lost 5 bases to trimming and J lost 6 bases, with 11 bases between them. The CDR3 here is CASSLGGDGYTF. CDR3 nucleotides: TGCGCCAGCAGTCTAGGGGGGGATGGCTACACCTTC.

The chain has TRBV2 and TRBJ1-5, with TRBD1 identical over 9 bases. Germline lookup yields CDR1 SNHLY and CDR2 FYNNEI. This CDR3 comprises 14 residues. V gave up 7 bases and J gave up 5 bases; unmatched junction bases: 6. The CDR3 reads CASTTGQGDQPQHF. Written as DNA, the CDR3 is TGTGCCAGCACTACGGGACAGGGCGATCAGCCCCAGCATTTT. The full variable domain, in which reference TRBV2 and TRBJ1-5 provide the parts outside the CDR3, is EPEVTQTPSHQVTQMGQEVILRCVPISNHLYFYWYRQILGQKVEFLVSFYNNEISEKSEIFDDQFSVERPDGSNFTLKIRSTKLEDSAMYFCASTTGQGDQPQHFGDGTRLSIL.

Comment on this clone: The same CDR3 also results from other DNA sequences found in this sample. This chain connects TRBV6-5 to TRBJ2-7; a weak D match, TRBD1 (6 bases). Germline V gives CDR1 MNHEY, CDR2 SVGAGI. The CDR3 loop spans 13 amino acids. V dropped 2 bases and J dropped 6 bases, with 11 bases sitting between them. The CDR3: CASSYETGSEQYF. CDR3 in DNA: TGTGCCAGCAGTTACGAGACAGGCTCCGAGCAGTACTTC.

The CDR3 region is CATQIPGTGRSNEKLFF. In nucleotides, the CDR3 is TGCGCCACCCAGATTCCCGGTACGGGACGCTCTAATGAAAAACTGTTTTTT. The chain employs TRBV10-2 and TRBJ1-4; possibly TRBD1 for D (5 bases). V lost 10 bases, J lost 3 bases, and 24 bases lay in between. Per germline, CDR1 WSHSY and CDR2 SAAADI. The length of the CDR3 is 17 residues.

This chain uses TRBV28 with TRBJ2-3; 11 nucleotides line up with TRBD2. This CDR3 is built from 19 residues. V was pared by 5 bases and J by 1 base, with 14 bases of the junction left unmatched. Germline values: CDR1 MDHEN, CDR2 SYDVKM. CDR3 amino acids: CASSLATYIAGGRTDTQYF. DNA of the CDR3: TGTGCCAGCAGTCTCGCGACCTACATAGCGGGAGGGCGCACAGATACGCAGTATTTT. Full variable domain (rest looked up from reference TRBV28 and TRBJ2-3): DVKVTQSSRYLVKRTGEKVFLECVQDMDHENMFWYRQDPGLGLRLIYFSYDVKMKEKGDIPEGYSVSREKKERFSLILESASTNQTSMYLCASSLATYIAGGRTDTQYFGPGTRLTVL.

This chain connects TRBV13 to TRBJ1-1, with TRBD1 matching 12 bases. The length of the CDR3 is 16 residues. Trimming removed 5 bases from V and 5 bases from J; junction bases left unmatched: 9. CDR1 and CDR2 (germline): PRHDT, FYEKMQ (reference sequence). CDR3 coding DNA: TGTGCCAGCAGCATGGGGACAGGGGGCGTACGGACTGAAGCTTTCTTT. It codes for CASSMGTGGVRTEAFF.

This clone was counted a single time. The chain joins TRBV4-3 to TRBJ2-1; 7 positions agree with TRBD2. V lost 1 base and J lost 7; bases outside the gene matches: 4. CDR3 length: 14 amino acids. The germline V gene has CDR1 LGHNA and CDR2 YSLEER. CDR3 residues: CASSQVLAPNEQFF. CDR3 coding DNA: TGCGCCAGCAGCCAAGTACTAGCGCCTAATGAGCAGTTCTTC.

V gene TRBV14 combines with J gene TRBJ2-3, with 8 bases aligning to TRBD1. The CDR3 runs 15 residues. The V and J ends lost 0 bases and 9 bases, in that order; junction bases with no gene match: 8. Germline loops: CDR1 SGHDN, CDR2 FVKESK. CDR3: CASSQEWTGRVTQYF. Written as DNA, the CDR3 is TGTGCCAGCAGCCAAGAATGGACAGGGAGAGTGACGCAGTATTTT.

The chain recombines TRBV19 with TRBJ2-3, with 11 bases lining up with TRBD1. With 2 bases clipped from V and 1 base from J, the junction kept 2 bases outside the gene matches. The V gene's germline CDR1 is LNHDA and CDR2 SQIVND (reference sequence). The CDR3 has 16 residues. CDR3: CASSIRDRGGTDTQYF. The CDR3 DNA is TGTGCCAGTAGTATACGGGACAGGGGGGGCACAGATACGCAGTATTTT.

This chain links TRBV10-3 with TRBJ1-4; D is unclear. Trimming removed 3 bases at V and 8 bases at J, with 13 bases between. This CDR3 comprises 14 residues. Germline CDR1 and CDR2: ENHRY and SYGVKD. CDR3 DNA: TGTGCCATCAGTGAATTGCGGGAGGGCGAAAAACTGTTTTTT. Its translation: CAISELREGEKLFF.

This chain connects TRBV30 to TRBJ1-2; weak D call: TRBD1 (5 bases). The CDR3 covers 13 residues. V was shortened by 5 bases and J by 2 bases, with 12 bases between the two germline ends. Germline loops: CDR1 GTSNPN, CDR2 SVGIG (reference sequence). CDR3: CAWDAGRNYGYTF. DNA for the CDR3: TGTGCCTGGGACGCAGGGCGCAACTATGGCTACACCTTC. Supplemented by reference TRBV30 and TRBJ1-2, the full variable domain reads SQTIHQWPATLVQPVGSPLSLECTVEGTSNPNLYWYRQAAGRGLQLLFYSVGIGQISSEVPQNLSASRPQDRQFILSSKKLLLSDSGFYLCAWDAGRNYGYTFGSGTRLTVV.

The rearrangement uses TRBV7-8 and TRBJ2-5; no definite D call. The J call could be wrong; TRBJ2-7 is a better fit for the DNA end. CDR3 length equals 14 residues. The germline V gene encodes CDR1 SGHVS and CDR2 FQNEAQ. The CDR3, as DNA: TGTGCCAGCAGCTTAGGTAGGGTTTCCAACGAGCAGTACTTC. This gives the protein CASSLGRVSNEQYF.

The V gene is TRBV28, the J gene TRBJ1-5, with TRBD1 matching 7 bases. The V and J ends lost 6 bases and 3 bases, in that order; junction bases with no gene match: 11. Looked up from germline, CDR1 is MDHEN and CDR2 is SYDVKM. The CDR3 covers 16 residues. DNA of the CDR3: TGTGCCAGCAGATCCCCCAGGACAGGTTACAATCAGCCCCAGCATTTT. It translates to CASRSPRTGYNQPQHF.

The gene calls are TRBV19 and TRBJ1-3; D perhaps matches TRBD1 (5 bases). Trimming took off 4 bases at V and 8 bases at J, with 15 bases between the two ends. This CDR3 is 14 amino acids long. Germline CDR1 LNHDA, CDR2 SQIVND (reference sequence). DNA for the CDR3: TGTGCCAGTAGTACGCGGGGCCCTCGGGACACCATATATTTT. Its translation: CASSTRGPRDTIYF.

The chain joins TRBV25-1 to TRBJ2-2; no definite D call. Germline CDR1 is MGHDK and CDR2 is SYGVNS. The CDR3 sequence is 16 residues long. Trimming shortened V by 4 bases and J by 2 bases, and 14 bases separated the two germline ends. The chain's CDR3 is CASSVGPVENTGELFF. The CDR3 DNA reads as TGTGCCAGCAGTGTAGGACCAGTTGAAAACACCGGGGAGCTGTTTTTT.

The chain joins TRBV9 to TRBJ2-5, with D unresolved. Germline V lookup: CDR1 SGDLS, CDR2 YYNGEE. V lost 2 bases, J lost 1 base, and 12 bases lay in between. The CDR3 is 15 amino acids. In DNA form, the CDR3 reads TGTGCCAGCAGCGTGGGTAATACAGCCCAAGAGACCCAGTACTTC. Translating gives CASSVGNTAQETQYF.

The V gene is TRBV19, the J gene TRBJ2-7; 7 positions agree with TRBD2. This CDR3 region has 14 residues. In germline, CDR1 is LNHDA, CDR2 SQIVND (reference sequence). The V segment lost 5 bases and the J segment 5 bases; nucleotides outside the gene matches: 9. The DNA for the CDR3 is TGTGCCAGTAGTCGCGGGAGTGGGTTTGACGAGCAGTACTTC. Its protein product is CASSRGSGFDEQYF. The complete variable domain, with remaining parts taken from reference TRBV19 and TRBJ2-7, reads DGGITQSPKYLFRKEGQNVTLSCEQNLNHDAMYWYRQDPGQGLRLIYYSQIVNDFQKGDIAEGYSVSREKKESFPLTVTSAQKNPTAFYLCASSRGSGFDEQYFGPGTRLTVT.

The chain uses TRBV9 and TRBJ2-1, with 8 bases matching TRBD2. Germline V gene data show CDR1 as SGDLS and CDR2 as YYNGEE. The CDR3 runs to 15 residues. The V and J ends lost 0 bases and 10 bases, in that order; junction bases with no gene match: 9. The CDR3 nucleotides read TGTGCCAGCAGCGTAGGTCTTGATAGCGGGGACGAGCAGTTCTTC. As protein: CASSVGLDSGDEQFF.

The chain combines TRBV7-8 with TRBJ2-5; D call uncertain. V was shortened by 1 base and J by 0 bases, with 6 bases between the two germline ends. The CDR3 length is 14 residues. The germline V gene encodes CDR1 SGHVS and CDR2 FQNEAQ. The CDR3 sequence: CASSLDTNQETQYF. DNA of the CDR3: TGTGCCAGCAGCTTAGACACCAACCAAGAGACCCAGTACTTC.

The chain uses TRBV5-1 and TRBJ2-3, with D possibly TRBD2 on 6 matching bases. The CDR3 loop spans 12 amino acids. Between the trimmed V and J ends, which lost 4 bases and 5 bases, there was a span of 8 bases. In germline, CDR1 is SGHRS, CDR2 YFSETQ. The CDR3 here is CASSPGVDTQYF. DNA for the CDR3: TGCGCCAGCAGCCCGGGGGTAGATACGCAGTATTTT.

This clone was counted once. V usage is TRBV27 and J usage is TRBJ1-3; D not certain. Germline V gene sequence: CDR1 MNHEY, CDR2 SMNVEV (reference sequence). The CDR3 is 14 amino acids. Between the trimmed V and J ends, which lost 2 bases and 4 bases, there was a span of 9 bases. The CDR3 reads CASSLRVPGNTIYF. CDR3 nucleotides: TGTGCCAGCAGTTTACGCGTCCCCGGAAACACCATATATTTT.

The gene calls are TRBV29-1 and TRBJ1-2; D remains ambiguous. Trimming left V 0 bases short and J 7 bases short, with 6 bases between. The germline gives CDR1 SQVTM, CDR2 ANQGSEA. The CDR3 has 11 residues. Written as DNA, the CDR3 is TGCAGCGTTGAAGAGGGTGGTGGCTACACCTTC. This gives the protein CSVEEGGGYTF. Drawing the rest from reference TRBV29-1 and TRBJ1-2, the complete variable domain is SAVISQKPSRDICQRGTSLTIQCQVDSQVTMMFWYRQQPGQSLTLIATANQGSEATYESGFVIDKFPISRPNLTFSTLTVSNMSPEDSSIYLCSVEEGGGYTFGSGTRLTVV.

This chain links TRBV6-5 with TRBJ2-7; D is unresolved. The CDR3 totals 14 residues. The germline V gene encodes CDR1 MNHEY and CDR2 SVGAGI. The ends were cut back, 6 bases at V and 6 bases at J, with 18 bases in the middle. CDR3 loop: CASRLTRVGGEQYF. Written as DNA, the CDR3 is TGTGCCAGCAGACTTACTCGGGTAGGTGGCGAGCAGTACTTC.

This clone was detected once. V gene TRBV30 combines with J gene TRBJ1-1, with D tentatively TRBD1 (5 bases). Between the trimmed V and J ends, which lost 0 bases and 1 base, there was a span of 9 bases. This CDR3 is built from 14 residues. Germline lookup yields CDR1 GTSNPN and CDR2 SVGIG (reference sequence). The CDR3 DNA sequence: TGTGCCTGGAGTGTCCCAGGGAGGAACACTGAAGCTTTCTTT. This encodes CAWSVPGRNTEAFF.

The chain links TRBV30 to TRBJ1-5; D is unresolved. Trimming shortened V by 4 bases and J by 3 bases, and 7 bases separated the two germline ends. This CDR3 is built from 12 residues. In germline, CDR1 is GTSNPN, CDR2 SVGIG (reference sequence). The CDR3 protein is CAWNRNNQPQHF. In nucleotides, the CDR3 is TGTGCCTGGAACCGAAACAATCAGCCCCAGCATTTT.

The chain joins TRBV6-1 to TRBJ1-5; D perhaps matches TRBD1 (5 bases). The CDR3 totals 15 residues. Trimming removed 6 bases from V and 2 bases from J, with 14 bases in between. CDR1 is MNHNS, CDR2 SASEGT, per germline. This chain's CDR3 is CASSPLRGRNQPQHF. The CDR3 nucleotides are TGTGCCAGCAGCCCCCTCCGGGGCCGCAATCAGCCCCAGCATTTT.

V and J are TRBV28 and TRBJ2-6; perhaps TRBD1 as D (5 bases). The CDR3 spans 19 residues. V was pared by 3 bases and J by 0 bases, with 18 bases between. Germline CDR1 is MDHEN and CDR2 is SYDVKM. The chain's CDR3 is CASSFGPPGPLSGANVLTF. CDR3 nucleotide sequence: TGTGCCAGCAGTTTCGGCCCTCCAGGGCCCCTCTCTGGGGCCAACGTCCTGACTTTC.

The V gene is TRBV4-3, the J gene TRBJ2-3, with 8 bases identical to TRBD2. This CDR3 is 17 amino acids long. The germline gives CDR1 LGHNA, CDR2 YSLEER. J gave up 6 bases and V 0 bases, and 11 bases lay outside the gene matches. The DNA for the CDR3 is TGCGCCAGCAGCCAAGATGTACTAGCGGATTATTGGGATACGCAGTATTTT. Translated, it gives CASSQDVLADYWDTQYF.

This clone came up a few times. The chain carries TRBV4-1 and TRBJ1-1; perhaps TRBD1 as D (5 bases). Per the germline V gene, CDR1 is MGHRA and CDR2 is YSYEKL. The CDR3 loop spans 15 amino acids. Trimming cost V 1 base and J 3 bases, with 12 bases left between them. The CDR3 DNA sequence: TGCGCCAGCAGCCAAGTGGGGGGTGGATACACTGAAGCTTTCTTT. It encodes CASSQVGGGYTEAFF.